A single sample is the source of the 7 T cell receptor beta chains below, sequenced in a study of blood T cell repertoires in COVID-19. Some clones are missing from TCRdb's copy, which holds only in-frame ones; the method was immunoSEQ multiplex PCR. This table holds around 80,000 clones, about four fifths found once. Sequencing was done on a sample of peripheral blood. The receptors were gathered from a human donor in a cohort sampled during active COVID-19.

This chain connects TRBV5-1 to TRBJ2-7; tentative D call: TRBD2 (6 bases). The CDR3 consists of 14 residues. V was pared by 4 bases and J by 9 bases, with 20 bases between. Germline V gene lookup returns CDR1 SGHRS and CDR2 YFSETQ. The CDR3: CASSPGTQPGGQYF. The DNA of the CDR3 is TGCGCCAGCAGCCCCGGGACTCAACCTGGGGGGCAGTACTTC.

V gene TRBV28 combines with J gene TRBJ1-5, with no clear D. This CDR3 has 15 residues. The V end was cut by 6 bases, the J end by 4 bases, with 16 bases between. Germline CDR1 and CDR2: MDHEN and SYDVKM. CDR3 protein: CASSLLRGGNQPQHF. CDR3 coding DNA: TGTGCCAGCAGCCTCCTCCGAGGAGGGAATCAGCCCCAGCATTTT.

This clone was detected once. The gene calls are TRBV29-1 and TRBJ2-2, with a weak D call TRBD1 (5 bases). Germline CDR1 SQVTM, CDR2 ANQGSEA. V lost 4 bases to trimming and J lost 5 bases, with 8 bases between them. This CDR3 is built from 12 residues. The CDR3: CSVVSGTGELFF. CDR3 in DNA: TGCAGCGTTGTTTCAGGGACCGGGGAGCTGTTTTTT.

The chain uses TRBV2 and TRBJ1-2, with 9 bases that match TRBD1. V shed 8 bases and J 4 bases; nucleotides not matched to a gene: 11. CDR1 SNHLY and CDR2 FYNNEI come from the germline V gene. The length of the CDR3 is 15 residues. This chain's CDR3 is CASRPAGQGPYGYTF. The CDR3 DNA reads as TGTGCCAGCCGACCCGCGGGACAGGGCCCCTATGGCTACACCTTC.

V is TRBV5-1 and J is TRBJ1-1; D not certain. CDR1 and CDR2 (germline): SGHRS, YFSETQ. The CDR3 covers 15 residues. V gave up 1 base and J gave up 1 base, with 11 bases separating them. CDR3 bases: TGCGCCAGCAGCTTGTGGGGAGTTAAGAACACTGAAGCTTTCTTT. Translated, it gives CASSLWGVKNTEAFF. The entire variable domain, with the rest obtained from reference TRBV5-1 and TRBJ1-1, is as follows: KAGVTQTPRYLIKTRGQQVTLSCSPISGHRSVSWYQQTPGQGLQFLFEYFSETQRNKGNFPGRFSGRQFSNSRSEMNVSTLELGDSALYLCASSLWGVKNTEAFFGQGTRLTVV.

The rearrangement joins TRBV5-4 to TRBJ1-2; maybe TRBD1 (6 bases). Trimming removed 4 bases from V and 8 bases from J, with 21 bases in between. CDR1 SGHNT and CDR2 YYREEE come from the germline V gene (reference sequence). The CDR3 has 15 amino acids. CDR3 amino acids: CASSLGDTTARGYTF. Here the CDR3 DNA reads TGTGCCAGCAGCCTGGGGGACACCACGGCTCGGGGCTACACCTTC.

The V gene is TRBV5-1, the J gene TRBJ2-3; possible D gene TRBD2, 6 bases. Germline V gives CDR1 SGHRS, CDR2 YFSETQ. The CDR3 spans 16 residues. Between the trimmed V and J ends, which lost 4 bases and 5 bases, there was a span of 20 bases. The CDR3 region is CASSRFGTGAGDTQYF. In nucleotides, the CDR3 is TGCGCCAGCAGCCGCTTCGGGACGGGAGCGGGAGATACGCAGTATTTT.